A single sample gave rise to the 21 T cell receptor beta chains below, sequenced in a study of control samples from healthy donors and cancer patients. Assay: immunoSEQ multiplex PCR; the TCRdb copy retains only in-frame clones and omits some. The sample consists of about 39,000 clones, 75% to 90% of them appearing once. Source material: blood. The receptors were sampled from a man aged 55 to 69 in good health.

V usage is TRBV13 and J usage is TRBJ2-7; maybe TRBD2 (5 bases). CDR1 is PRHDT, CDR2 FYEKMQ, per germline (reference sequence). The CDR3 is 14 residues long. Trimming left V 3 bases short and J 0 bases short, with 9 bases between. The CDR3 here is CASSFRGISYEQYF. The CDR3 DNA follows: TGTGCCAGCAGCTTTCGGGGAATCTCCTACGAGCAGTACTTC.

This clone appeared once. As DNA, the CDR3 is TGTGCCAGCAGTTTAACGGAACAAGAGACCCAGTACTTC. Amino acid sequence: CASSLTEQETQYF. The rearrangement uses TRBV12-3 or TRBV12-4 and TRBJ2-5, with unresolved D. The CDR3 is 13 residues long. The V and J ends lost 2 bases and 2 bases respectively, with 6 bases between them.

The chain links TRBV10-3 to TRBJ1-2; TRBD1 might be the D (6 bases). This CDR3 region has 14 residues. The germline gives CDR1 ENHRY, CDR2 SYGVKD. Trimming left V 5 bases short and J 0 bases short, with 10 bases between. The CDR3 here is CAISWGQTNYGYTF. CDR3 coding DNA: TGTGCCATCAGTTGGGGACAAACTAACTATGGCTACACCTTC.

This clone was observed a few times. The chain is built from TRBV27 and TRBJ1-5; no clear D gene. Deletions cut 2 bases from V and 0 bases from J, with 2 bases between. Germline CDR1 and CDR2: MNHEY and SMNVEV (reference sequence). This CDR3 spans 13 amino acids. The CDR3 loop is CASSLGSNQPQHF. The CDR3 DNA reads TGTGCCAGCAGTTTAGGTAGCAATCAGCCCCAGCATTTT.

V and J are TRBV28 and TRBJ2-1; 8 positions match TRBD2. V was pared by 7 bases and J by 6 bases, with 11 bases of the junction left unmatched. Germline V gene lookup returns CDR1 MDHEN and CDR2 SYDVKM. The CDR3 totals 15 residues. As DNA, the CDR3 is TGTGCCAGCAACCCCCCGACGGGAGGGTCCAATGAGCAGTTCTTC. It specifies CASNPPTGGSNEQFF.

The chain carries TRBV5-1 and TRBJ2-3, with TRBD2 identical over 7 bases. This CDR3 spans 16 amino acids. The V gene's germline CDR1 is SGHRS and CDR2 YFSETQ. The V and J ends lost 0 bases and 2 bases, in that order; junction bases with no gene match: 6. The CDR3: CASSLDAGAPTDTQYF. CDR3 sequence (DNA): TGCGCCAGCAGCTTGGATGCGGGAGCCCCCACAGATACGCAGTATTTT.

The V and J genes are TRBV9 and TRBJ2-3; D remains ambiguous. The CDR3 spans 15 residues. With 0 bases removed from V and 0 bases from J, the gap between germline ends came to 8 bases. Germline V CDR1 and CDR2: SGDLS, YYNGEE. CDR3 coding DNA: TGTGCCAGCAGCGTAGAGGGCGTTAGCACAGATACGCAGTATTTT. Protein sequence: CASSVEGVSTDTQYF.

This clone is judged medium-sized. J is TRBJ1-1 and V is TRBV6-5; D might be TRBD1 (6 bases). The CDR3 is 13 amino acids. Germline assignment: CDR1 MNHEY and CDR2 SVGAGI. Trimming took 6 bases from V and 5 from J, leaving 13 bases between them. The CDR3: CASSPGGGTEAFF. CDR3 nucleotides: TGTGCCAGCAGCCCCGGAGGGGGGACTGAAGCTTTCTTT.

This clone appeared a single time. The chain carries TRBV5-8 and TRBJ2-2, with D possibly TRBD2 on 6 matching bases. CDR1 is SGHTS, CDR2 YDEGEE, per germline. The CDR3 covers 18 residues. V dropped 3 bases and J dropped 2 bases, with 20 bases sitting between them. The chain's CDR3 is CASSSHVGGPPNTGELFF. The CDR3 DNA follows: TGTGCCAGCAGCTCCCACGTCGGGGGACCTCCTAACACCGGGGAGCTGTTTTTT.

V is TRBV3-1 (or the pseudogene TRBV3-2) and J is TRBJ1-2; possibly TRBD1 for D (6 bases). V gave up 0 bases and J gave up 8 bases, with 16 bases separating them. The CDR3 has 15 residues. Germline values: CDR1 LGHDT, CDR2 YNNKEL (reference sequence). In DNA, the CDR3 is TGTGCCAGCAGCCAAGATATCACCCCAGGGGCCGGCTACACCTTC. Translated, it gives CASSQDITPGAGYTF.

The J gene is TRBJ2-5, the V gene TRBV2; D call uncertain. This CDR3 is 15 amino acids long. CDR1 is SNHLY and CDR2 is FYNNEI in the germline V gene. The V end was cut by 1 base, the J end by 5 bases, with 14 bases between. As DNA, the CDR3 is TGTGCCAGCAGTGAAGAGATGACGGATCGGGAGACCCAGTACTTC. Translation: CASSEEMTDRETQYF.

This chain uses TRBV24-1 with TRBJ2-5, with D perhaps TRBD1 (5 bases). V dropped 1 base and J dropped 2 bases, with 10 bases sitting between them. The CDR3 spans 15 residues. Germline values: CDR1 KGHDR, CDR2 SFDVKD. The CDR3 region is CATSDFRSGQETQYF. In DNA, the CDR3 is TGTGCCACCAGTGATTTTAGGTCAGGGCAAGAGACCCAGTACTTC.

The rearrangement joins TRBV12-3 or TRBV12-4 to TRBJ1-2; perhaps TRBD1 as D (6 bases). The CDR3 sequence is 13 residues long. V was pared by 6 bases and J by 5 bases, with 13 bases between. The CDR3 DNA is TGTGCCAGCAGCCCCGACAGGTCGTATGGCTACACCTTC. It is translated as CASSPDRSYGYTF.

The CDR3 DNA reads as TGTGCCAGCAGCCAAGAAGGGGACAGGGGGTTTGGCTACACCTTC. This codes for CASSQEGDRGFGYTF. The chain employs TRBV14 and TRBJ1-2; 11 bases match TRBD1. CDR3 size: 15 residues. V was pared by 0 bases and J by 7 bases, with 4 bases of the junction left unmatched. Germline assignment: CDR1 SGHDN and CDR2 FVKESK.

The V call is TRBV5-6, the J call TRBJ1-1; D is possibly TRBD1 (6 bases). The CDR3 is 16 amino acids. Trimming removed 7 bases from V and 1 base from J, with 20 bases in between. The germline gives CDR1 SGHDT, CDR2 YYEEEE. The CDR3 region is CASRDGPGHQNTEAFF. The CDR3 nucleotides read TGTGCCAGCCGTGACGGGCCGGGACATCAGAACACTGAAGCTTTCTTT.

The genes are TRBV6-5 and TRBJ1-1; 7 bases line up with TRBD1. The CDR3 is 13 residues long. The trim removed 6 bases at V and 5 bases at J, leaving 6 bases unmatched. Germline assignment: CDR1 MNHEY and CDR2 SVGAGI. Here the CDR3 reads CASRQGGSTEAFF. CDR3 bases: TGTGCCAGCAGGCAGGGGGGCAGTACTGAAGCTTTCTTT.

This clone was counted a few times. This chain links TRBV27 with TRBJ2-2; perhaps TRBD1 as D (5 bases). The germline gives CDR1 MNHEY, CDR2 SMNVEV (reference sequence). This CDR3 contains 15 residues. Trimming left V 3 bases short and J 2 bases short, with 10 bases between. The DNA for the CDR3 is TGTGCCAGCAGTTTGAGACAGCTTAACACCGGGGAGCTGTTTTTT. Translation: CASSLRQLNTGELFF.

V and J are TRBV2 and TRBJ2-3; maybe TRBD1 (5 bases). Looked up from germline, CDR1 is SNHLY and CDR2 is FYNNEI. This CDR3 has 15 residues. The V end was cut by 6 bases, the J end by 0 bases, with 13 bases between. In nucleotides, the CDR3 is TGTGCCAGCAGGGACACTCTATTTAGCACAGATACGCAGTATTTT. Translated: CASRDTLFSTDTQYF.

The rearrangement uses TRBV9 and TRBJ1-3; the match to TRBD1 covers 7 bases. Germline CDR1 reads SGDLS; CDR2 reads YYNGEE. This CDR3 has 17 residues. Trimming at V came to 4 bases and at J to 0 bases, leaving 10 bases not matched to a gene. The CDR3 DNA is TGTGCCAGCAGCTCAACAGGGGTCTACACCTCTGGAAACACCATATATTTT. This sequence encodes CASSSTGVYTSGNTIYF.

This clone has only a few counts. V gene TRBV5-5 combines with J gene TRBJ1-1; a possible D gene is TRBD1 (5 bases). This CDR3 has 14 amino acids. Germline assignment: CDR1 SGHKS and CDR2 YYEKEE (reference sequence). Trimming removed 2 bases from V and 4 bases from J, with 12 bases in between. The CDR3 nucleotides read TGTGCCAGCAGCTTAGCGGGGACGGGCACTGAAGCTTTCTTT. Translated: CASSLAGTGTEAFF.

The chain couples TRBV7-9 to TRBJ2-5, with 12 bases lining up with TRBD1. The CDR3 has 16 residues. Germline CDR1 and CDR2: SEHNR and FQNEAQ (reference sequence). Unmatched junction bases numbered 7, after V lost 2 bases and J lost 6 bases. The CDR3 here is CASSLTGTGGSKTQYF. The DNA of the CDR3 is TGTGCCAGCAGCTTAACCGGGACAGGGGGCTCGAAGACCCAGTACTTC.